Presented here are 29 T cell receptor beta chains from one specimen sequenced in a study of regulatory T cells in long-lasting Graves disease. Time point denoted: newly diagnosed GD, antithyroid drugs for less than 3 months. Generation of the TCR library employed RNA extracted from PBMCs. Investigators prepared the TCR beta libraries by applying iRepertoire HTBI primers and Arm-PCR of CDR3 regions. TCRdb independently ran MiXCR on the multiplex PCR reads; one entry per CDR3 protein. The sample records 400,000 to 450,000 distinct CDR3 sequences, around 15% being singletons. In addition, the sample was reused for a study of T cells in Graves' hyperthyroidism and ophthalmopathy.

The source material was peripheral blood mononuclear cells (PBMCs), sampled at new diagnosis, from a patient treated with antithyroid drugs. The receptors originated from a woman in her twenties or thirties with Graves disease.

This clonotype appeared many times. V is TRBV20-1 and J is TRBJ2-3, with 9 nucleotides matching TRBD2. Losses at the gene ends were 6 bases for V and 3 bases for J; bases not matched to a gene: 13. The CDR3 is made up of 16 amino acids. The germline gives CDR1 DFQATT, CDR2 SNEGSKA (reference sequence). CDR3 bases: TGCAGTGCGGAGTCTAGCGGGATGGGACGTACAGATACGCAGTATTTT. It is translated as CSAESSGMGRTDTQYF.

Points on this clonotype: A far larger clone is just one base off, so this is likely a read error. The chain joins TRBV7-9 to TRBJ1-5; the D gene is possibly TRBD1 (5 bases). The CDR3 is 14 amino acids. Germline V gives CDR1 SEHNR, CDR2 FQNEAQ (reference sequence). V lost 5 bases and J 5 bases, leaving 13 bases between the germline ends. In DNA, the CDR3 is TGTGCCAGCAGCCCAACAGGAGGGGATCAGCCCCAGCATTTT. It codes for CASSPTGGDQPQHF.

The chain recombines TRBV15 with TRBJ2-7; 12 bases are shared with TRBD2. The CDR3 has 15 amino acids. V lost 1 base, J lost 4 bases, and 2 bases stayed unmatched. CDR1 and CDR2 (germline): LNHNV, YYDKDF (reference sequence). The CDR3 DNA reads as TGTGCCACCAGCAGAGGGACTAGCGGGGAATACGAGCAGTACTTC. Protein: CATSRGTSGEYEQYF.

This clonotype occurred many times. This chain uses TRBV29-1 with TRBJ1-1, with TRBD1 matching 11 bases. The V gene end was trimmed by 6 bases and the J gene end by 9 bases; junction bases not matched to a gene: 6. Germline-derived CDR1 and CDR2 are SQVTM and ANQGSEA. The CDR3 is made up of 12 amino acids. The CDR3 nucleotides read TGCAGCGTCGGACAGGGGGCTAATCAAGCTTTCTTT. This translates into CSVGQGANQAFF.

V is TRBV7-2 and J is TRBJ2-1; the D is unclear. This CDR3 is built from 15 residues. CDR1 and CDR2 (germline): SGHTA, FQGNSA. V shed 1 base and J shed 0 bases, with 7 bases lying between them. The CDR3 bases are TGTGCCAGCAGCTTAGGGGCAGTCTCCTACAATGAGCAGTTCTTC. This encodes CASSLGAVSYNEQFF.

In its sample, this clonotype was seen many times. This chain uses TRBV7-9 with TRBJ2-7; 8 nucleotides match TRBD2. CDR1 SEHNR and CDR2 FQNEAQ come from the germline V gene (reference sequence). V was clipped by 5 bases and J by 6 bases; unmatched bases: 9. CDR3 length equals 14 residues. CDR3 in amino acids: CASSHFTRGGEQYF. Written as DNA, the CDR3 is TGTGCCAGCAGCCATTTTACTCGGGGGGGCGAGCAGTACTTC.

This clonotype was picked up many times. This rearrangement joins TRBV7-9 to TRBJ2-2; no clear D. Germline V gives CDR1 SEHNR, CDR2 FQNEAQ (reference sequence). This CDR3 contains 13 residues. V was shortened by 2 bases and J by 4 bases, with 5 bases between the two germline ends. This CDR3 is CASSLRTTGELFF. The CDR3 DNA is TGTGCCAGCAGCTTAAGGACCACCGGGGAGCTGTTTTTT.

This clonotype has just a few counts. The gene calls are TRBV7-3 and TRBJ2-1; the match to TRBD2 covers 11 bases. Losses at the gene ends were 1 base for V and 4 bases for J; bases not matched to a gene: 12. The germline gives CDR1 SGHTA, CDR2 FQGTGA. The CDR3 covers 19 residues. CDR3 nucleotide sequence: TGTGCCAGCAGCTTAATACCAACTAGCGGGAGTTTTACTTACAATGAGCAGTTCTTC. Amino acids: CASSLIPTSGSFTYNEQFF. Combining the CDR3 with reference TRBV7-3 and TRBJ2-1 gives the whole variable domain GAGVSQTPSNKVTEKGKYVELRCDPISGHTALYWYRQSLGQGPEFLIYFQGTGAADDSGLPNDRFFAVRPEGSVSTLKIQRTERGDSAVYLCASSLIPTSGSFTYNEQFFGPGTRLTVL.

This clonotype was seen repeatedly, ten times or more. The chain links TRBV7-3 to TRBJ2-3; 7 nucleotides align to TRBD2. In germline, CDR1 is SGHTA, CDR2 FQGTGA. With V trimmed by 2 bases and J by 6 bases, 2 bases remained unmatched. CDR3 length equals 13 residues. CDR3 in amino acids: CASSLAGDDTQYF. CDR3 DNA: TGTGCCAGCAGCTTAGCGGGAGATGATACGCAGTATTTT.

This clonotype came up a few times. Germline and junction disagree at one end, which may indicate a read error. The chain is built from TRBV2 and TRBJ2-2, with D perhaps matching TRBD2 (5 bases). This CDR3 has 17 amino acids. CDR1 and CDR2 (germline): SNHLY, FYNNEI. CDR3 in amino acids: CATSDKGLGTNTGELFF. For the CDR3, the DNA is TGTGCCACCAGTGACAAAGGACTTGGTACGAACACCGGGGAGCTGTTTTTT.

This clonotype was counted at least ten times. The V gene is TRBV20-1, the J gene TRBJ1-2; the match to TRBD1 covers 7 bases. This CDR3 spans 17 amino acids. The V gene end was trimmed by 0 bases and the J gene end by 1 base; junction bases not matched to a gene: 11. Germline CDR1 and CDR2: DFQATT and SNEGSKA (reference sequence). CDR3 nucleotides: TGCAGTGCTAGAGATTCTAATCGACAGGGCCTTAACTATGGCTACACCTTC. Encoded protein: CSARDSNRQGLNYGYTF.

This clonotype was observed many times. The rearrangement uses TRBV3-1 and TRBJ2-2, with D tentatively TRBD1 or TRBD2 (6 bases each). Looked up from germline, CDR1 is LGHDT and CDR2 is YNNKEL (reference sequence). This CDR3 has 14 residues. V lost 0 bases and J lost 7, with 9 bases in between. DNA of the CDR3: TGTGCCAGCAGCCAAGAAGGGGGGAACGGGGAGCTGTTTTTT. Translated, it gives CASSQEGGNGELFF.

This clonotype was seen many times. V and J are TRBV6-1 and TRBJ2-1; 12 bases map to TRBD1. From germline, CDR1 is MNHNS and CDR2 SASEGT. Germline trimming cut 7 bases from V and 6 bases from J; bases unmatched to any gene: 7. The CDR3 sequence is 15 residues long. CDR3 sequence: CASTTGTGGSNEQFF. CDR3 in DNA: TGTGCCAGCACCACGGGGACAGGGGGCTCCAATGAGCAGTTCTTC.

This clonotype was detected only a few times. This rearrangement joins TRBV29-1 to TRBJ2-7, with TRBD1 as a possible D gene (6 bases). Trimming took 7 bases from V and 2 from J, leaving 15 bases between them. Germline V gene data show CDR1 as SQVTM and CDR2 as ANQGSEA. The length of the CDR3 is 13 residues. The CDR3 DNA is TGCAGCGCCTCCCAGGGGTTCCCCTACGAGCAGTACTTC. Protein product: CSASQGFPYEQYF.

This clonotype has a count of ten or more. The V and J genes are TRBV19 and TRBJ2-2, with D unclear. CDR1 and CDR2 from the germline V gene are LNHDA and SQIVND (reference sequence). V was trimmed by 9 bases and J by 0 bases, leaving 11 bases between them. The CDR3 is 14 amino acids. CDR3 in amino acids: CASSSTANTGELFF. In nucleotides, the CDR3 is TGTGCCAGCAGTTCTACGGCGAACACCGGGGAGCTGTTTTTT.

This clonotype was found a few times. The rearrangement links TRBV29-1 to TRBJ2-3; perhaps TRBD1 as D (6 bases). This CDR3 has 13 residues. V gave up 7 bases and J gave up 2 bases, with 13 bases separating them. The germline CDR1 and CDR2 sequences are SQVTM and ANQGSEA. CDR3 protein: CSAAQGFTDTQYF. Here the CDR3 DNA reads TGCAGCGCCGCACAGGGTTTCACAGATACGCAGTATTTT.

In the case of this clonotype: At one of its ends the junction is not consistent with the germline gene, which may arise from a read error. The rearrangement joins TRBV6-1 to TRBJ2-1, with 7 bases aligning to TRBD2. The length of the CDR3 is 16 residues. Germline V CDR1 and CDR2: MNHNS, SASEGT. In nucleotides, the CDR3 is TGTACCAGCAGTGGGGGGGGGAGCGGGACCTACAATGAGCAGTTCTTC. This gives the protein CTSSGGGSGTYNEQFF.

V is TRBV19 and J is TRBJ1-6, with D perhaps matching TRBD1 (5 bases). Germline assignment: CDR1 LNHDA and CDR2 SQIVND (reference sequence). Trimming took 9 bases from V and 8 from J, leaving 17 bases between them. The CDR3 sequence is 14 residues long. CDR3 nucleotide sequence: TGTGCCAGCCGGGAGGGGAGGAAGTATTCACCCCTCCACTTT. It codes for CASREGRKYSPLHF. Together with reference TRBV19 and TRBJ1-6, the CDR3 gives the full variable domain: DGGITQSPKYLFRKEGQNVTLSCEQNLNHDAMYWYRQDPGQGLRLIYYSQIVNDFQKGDIAEGYSVSREKKESFPLTVTSAQKNPTAFYLCASREGRKYSPLHFGNGTRLTVT.

This clonotype was seen at least ten times. The chain has TRBV12-3 or TRBV12-4 and TRBJ2-7; maybe TRBD2 (6 bases). The CDR3 loop spans 14 amino acids. Trimming removed 2 bases from V and 6 bases from J, with 14 bases in between. The CDR3 sequence is CASSLRLVNREQYF. The DNA for the CDR3 is TGTGCCAGCAGTTTACGACTAGTTAACCGCGAGCAGTACTTC.

This clonotype was observed many times. V is TRBV5-1 and J is TRBJ2-7, with D perhaps matching TRBD1 or TRBD2 (5 bases each). The V gene lost 1 base and the J gene lost 6 bases, with 14 bases spanning the gap. CDR3 length: 14 residues. Germline V gene sequence: CDR1 SGHRS, CDR2 YFSETQ. For the CDR3, the DNA is TGCGCCAGCAGCTTGTGGGGGAGAAAGTCCGAGCAGTACTTC. It is translated as CASSLWGRKSEQYF.

This clonotype appeared a few times. The chain has TRBV4-3 and TRBJ2-2, with D perhaps matching TRBD2 (5 bases). Trimming cost V 0 bases and J 5 bases, with 13 bases left between them. The CDR3 contains 16 residues. The germline V gene encodes CDR1 LGHNA and CDR2 YSLEER. The CDR3 sequence is CASSQEVRGATGELFF. In DNA form, the CDR3 reads TGCGCCAGCAGCCAAGAGGTCCGGGGTGCGACCGGGGAGCTGTTTTTT.

The chain has TRBV12-3 or TRBV12-4 and TRBJ1-5, with D possibly matching TRBD1 (6 bases). V gave up 6 bases and J gave up 5 bases, with 14 bases separating them. CDR3 length: 14 amino acids. The CDR3 bases are TGTGCCAGCAGGGGGACAAGTCGGCATCAGCCCCAGCATTTT. It translates to CASRGTSRHQPQHF.

This clonotype has a handful of counts. The chain joins TRBV28 to TRBJ1-5, with D unresolved. V lost 3 bases and J 5 bases, leaving 8 bases between the germline ends. Per germline, CDR1 MDHEN and CDR2 SYDVKM. CDR3 length equals 13 residues. As DNA, the CDR3 is TGTGCCAGCAGTTTCCTCAGCGATCAGCCCCAGCATTTT. Translation gives CASSFLSDQPQHF.

DNA for the CDR3: TGTGCCACCAAACAGGGGGCGCAGGTTTATGGCTACACCTTC. It encodes CATKQGAQVYGYTF. The chain is built from TRBV10-3 and TRBJ1-2; 9 nucleotides match TRBD1. Germline CDR1 and CDR2: ENHRY and SYGVKD. There are 14 residues in the CDR3. V gave up 10 bases and J gave up 5 bases; unmatched junction bases: 11.

This clonotype appeared many times. The gene calls are TRBV6-1 and TRBJ2-1, with 14 bases fitting TRBD2. Trimming at V came to 8 bases and at J to 6 bases, leaving 6 bases not matched to a gene. Germline loops: CDR1 MNHNS, CDR2 SASEGT. There are 15 residues in the CDR3. CDR3 coding DNA: TGTGCCAGCGGACGGACTAGCGGGAGGAGCAATGAGCAGTTCTTC. As protein: CASGRTSGRSNEQFF.

This clonotype was counted at least ten times. The chain combines TRBV5-1 with TRBJ2-1; tentative D call: TRBD1 (6 bases). Germline V CDR1 and CDR2: SGHRS, YFSETQ. Trimming left V 6 bases short and J 1 base short, with 14 bases between. The CDR3 extends over 15 amino acids. CDR3: CASNQGSTSYNEQFF. CDR3 in DNA: TGCGCCAGCAACCAGGGGTCGACATCCTACAATGAGCAGTTCTTC.

This chain links TRBV7-2 with TRBJ2-5; TRBD2 is a possible D gene (5 bases). Germline CDR1 reads SGHTA; CDR2 reads FQGNSA. The CDR3 has 15 residues. V lost 0 bases to trimming and J lost 5 bases, with 13 bases between them. As DNA, the CDR3 is TGTGCCAGCAGCTTAGCGCGGGCCCTGCGCGAGACCCAGTACTTC. Its protein product is CASSLARALRETQYF.

For this clonotype: This likely comes from a read error, as the CDR3 has no conserved phenylalanine or tryptophan at its end. The chain links TRBV19 to TRBJ2-1, with D uncertain. Trimming pared 2 bases from V and 0 bases from J, leaving 11 bases between. Germline lookup yields CDR1 LNHDA and CDR2 SQIVND (reference sequence). The CDR3 spans 16 residues. CDR3 region: CASSIRLMSSYNEQFL. The CDR3 DNA follows: TGTGCCAGTAGTATAAGACTTATGAGCTCCTACAATGAGCAGTTCCTC.

A few counts support this clonotype. J is TRBJ1-2 and V is TRBV7-9; D unresolved. The V gene's germline CDR1 is SEHNR and CDR2 FQNEAQ (reference sequence). Trimming left V 4 bases short and J 2 bases short, with 11 bases between. The length of the CDR3 is 14 residues. CDR3 coding DNA: TGTGCCAGCAGCTCCCCAGGTTGGAACTATGGCTACACCTTC. Its protein is CASSSPGWNYGYTF. Using reference TRBV7-9 and TRBJ1-2 for the parts outside the CDR3, the full variable domain is DTGVSQNPRHKITKRGQNVTFRCDPISEHNRLYWYRQTLGQGPEFLTYFQNEAQLEKSRLLSDRFSAERPKGSFSTLEIQRTEQGDSAMYLCASSSPGWNYGYTFGSGTRLTVV.